The source of this T cell receptor (beta chain) is a study of blood T cells in healthy people across ages. Each of the donors had roughly 10 milliliters of peripheral blood drawn into EDTA-treated Vacutainer tubes. PCR was performed a second time for about 6 to 12 cycles using a sample-barcoded 5' primer and a J-beta primer mix. One entry per CDR3 protein results from TCRdb running MiXCR on the 5' RACE reads. Of 450,000 to 700,000 distinct CDR3 sequences listed, 25% to 30% are singletons. Germline-derived CDR1 and CDR2 are LGHDT and YNNKEL (reference sequence). This CDR3 contains 15 residues. Trimming pared 2 bases from V and 7 bases from J, leaving 14 bases between.

The V gene is TRBV3-1, the J gene TRBJ2-2, with D maybe TRBD1 (5 bases). Material for sequencing was blood. The TCR was taken from a woman in her sixties or seventies in good health. The DNA for the CDR3 is TGTGCCAGCAGCCAATGGGGCAACTCTCGCGGGGAGCTGTTTTTT. Translating gives CASSQWGNSRGELFF.